This passage covers 31 T cell receptor beta chains from one sample sequenced in a study of blood T cell repertoires in COVID-19. The assay was immunoSEQ multiplex PCR, and TCRdb's table has in-frame clones only and misses some. The table has about 100,000 clones, roughly 91% seen once. The specimen was peripheral blood. Receptor source: a human donor in a cohort sampled during active COVID-19.

This chain links TRBV4-3 with TRBJ2-7, with TRBD2 identical over 12 bases. CDR1 and CDR2 from the germline V gene are LGHNA and YSLEER. CDR3 size: 15 residues. The V and J ends lost 3 bases and 3 bases, in that order; junction bases with no gene match: 3. CDR3 amino acids: CASSQTSGSVYEQYF. The CDR3 region has the DNA TGCGCCAGCAGCCAGACTAGCGGGAGCGTCTACGAGCAGTACTTC.

The chain recombines TRBV4-2 with TRBJ1-3; 8 bases match TRBD1. V trimming: 0 bases; J trimming: 2 bases; junction bases outside the gene matches: 12. This CDR3 has 19 residues. CDR1 and CDR2 from the germline V gene are LGHNA and YNFKEQ. CDR3 sequence (DNA): TGTGCCAGCAGCCAAGAGGGGTTAGGGGTGACAGGGGCTGGAAACACCATATATTTT. As protein: CASSQEGLGVTGAGNTIYF.

V and J are TRBV19 and TRBJ1-5; 8 nucleotides agree with TRBD1. Germline loops: CDR1 LNHDA, CDR2 SQIVND (reference sequence). The CDR3 totals 15 residues. V lost 6 bases and J lost 2; bases outside the gene matches: 6. The CDR3 DNA reads as TGTGCCAGTAGGGAGGACAGGGCGGGCAATCAGCCCCAGCATTTT. It encodes CASREDRAGNQPQHF.

The chain links TRBV4-2 to TRBJ1-6, with TRBD1 identical over 8 bases. CDR1 is LGHNA, CDR2 YNFKEQ, per germline. The CDR3 runs 15 residues. V was pared by 0 bases and J by 12 bases, with 7 bases of the junction left unmatched. The CDR3 loop reads CASSQDYRGGLPLHF. DNA of the CDR3: TGTGCCAGCAGCCAAGATTACAGGGGGGGGTTACCCCTCCACTTT.

The genes are TRBV11-3 and TRBJ1-2; D is perhaps TRBD1 (6 bases). Germline lookup yields CDR1 SGHNT and CDR2 YENEEA. With 4 bases removed from V and 3 bases from J, the gap between germline ends came to 12 bases. The CDR3 extends over 14 amino acids. CDR3 in amino acids: CASSSHRVDYGYTF. The CDR3 nucleotides read TGTGCCAGCAGCTCACACAGGGTCGACTATGGCTACACCTTC.

This rearrangement joins TRBV19 to TRBJ2-3, with TRBD2 matching 8 bases. V shed 1 base, J shed 6 bases, and the junction held 3 bases outside the gene matches. This CDR3 region has 14 residues. Germline V gives CDR1 LNHDA, CDR2 SQIVND (reference sequence). CDR3 DNA: TGTGCCAGTAGTATAGGCGGGGGGATGGATACGCAGTATTTT. Translating it yields CASSIGGGMDTQYF.

The rearrangement links TRBV5-6 to TRBJ2-5; no clear D. The CDR3 loop spans 12 amino acids. Between the trimmed V and J ends, which lost 5 bases and 1 base, there was a span of 6 bases. Germline V gene sequence: CDR1 SGHDT, CDR2 YYEEEE. The CDR3 spells CASRARQETQYF. The CDR3 bases are TGTGCCAGCAGAGCCCGCCAAGAGACCCAGTACTTC.

The chain combines TRBV28 with TRBJ2-7, with D perhaps TRBD2 (5 bases). Trimming removed 3 bases at V and 2 bases at J, with 14 bases between. Germline CDR1 reads MDHEN; CDR2 reads SYDVKM. The CDR3 is 15 amino acids. CDR3 sequence: CASSFVRGSAYEQYF. The CDR3 bases are TGTGCCAGCAGTTTCGTACGTGGGAGCGCCTACGAGCAGTACTTC.

V gene TRBV4-3 combines with J gene TRBJ1-5; 8 bases are shared with TRBD1. CDR1 and CDR2 from the germline V gene are LGHNA and YSLEER. The CDR3 runs to 14 residues. V shed 2 bases and J 7 bases; nucleotides not matched to a gene: 4. The CDR3 is CASSQNRGKQPQHF. The CDR3 DNA is TGCGCCAGCAGCCAAAACAGGGGGAAACAGCCCCAGCATTTT.

The V call is TRBV28, the J call TRBJ1-1; no clear D gene. The CDR3 runs to 13 residues. The V end lost 2 bases, the J end lost 3 bases, and 7 bases lay between the germline ends. Germline V gives CDR1 MDHEN, CDR2 SYDVKM. The chain's CDR3 is CASSLRGDTEAFF. As DNA, the CDR3 is TGTGCCAGCAGTTTACGCGGGGACACTGAAGCTTTCTTT.

CDR3 loop: CASSRGVLGIGTSVNEQFF. CDR3 sequence (DNA): TGCGCCAGCAGCCGAGGAGTTTTAGGAATAGGGACTAGCGTTAATGAGCAGTTCTTC. The rearrangement uses TRBV4-3 and TRBJ2-1; 10 bases are shared with TRBD2. J was trimmed by 7 bases and V by 4 bases; bases with no gene match: 19. CDR1 and CDR2 (germline): LGHNA, YSLEER. This CDR3 spans 19 amino acids.

V and J are TRBV5-4 and TRBJ2-5, with TRBD1 as a possible D gene (5 bases). Between the trimmed V and J ends, which lost 4 bases and 2 bases, there was a span of 15 bases. This CDR3 region has 15 residues. Germline-derived CDR1 and CDR2 are SGHNT and YYREEE (reference sequence). The CDR3 sequence: CASSVRQILQETQYF. The CDR3 DNA sequence: TGTGCCAGCAGCGTACGACAGATCTTACAAGAGACCCAGTACTTC. Full variable domain (missing parts from reference TRBV5-4 and TRBJ2-5): ETGVTQSPTHLIKTRGQQVTLRCSSQSGHNTVSWYQQALGQGPQFIFQYYREEENGRGNFPPRFSGLQFPNYSSELNVNALELDDSALYLCASSVRQILQETQYFGPGTRLLVL.

This chain joins TRBV15 and TRBJ2-1; no definite D call. V shed 0 bases and J shed 12 bases, with 9 bases lying between them. The CDR3 contains 12 residues. The V gene's germline CDR1 is LNHNV and CDR2 YYDKDF (reference sequence). In nucleotides, the CDR3 is TGTGCCACCAGCAGAGAGAGGAGTGGGCAGTTCTTC. It codes for CATSRERSGQFF.

The rearrangement uses TRBV5-5 and TRBJ2-7; TRBD1 is a possible D gene (6 bases). This CDR3 contains 17 residues. The V and J ends lost 1 base and 0 bases respectively, with 17 bases between them. The germline V gene encodes CDR1 SGHKS and CDR2 YYEKEE (reference sequence). The DNA of the CDR3 is TGTGCCAGCAGCTTGTATTACCTGGGGGCGATCTCCTACGAGCAGTACTTC. Protein sequence: CASSLYYLGAISYEQYF. Complete variable domain (other parts from reference TRBV5-5 and TRBJ2-7): DAGVTQSPTHLIKTRGQQVTLRCSPISGHKSVSWYQQVLGQGPQFIFQYYEKEERGRGNFPDRFSARQFPNYSSELNVNALLLGDSALYLCASSLYYLGAISYEQYFGPGTRLTVT.

The gene calls are TRBV7-2 and TRBJ2-7; TRBD2 matches 14 bases. Germline V gene lookup returns CDR1 SGHTA and CDR2 FQGNSA. The CDR3 is made up of 14 amino acids. The trim removed 4 bases at V and 9 bases at J, leaving 5 bases unmatched. In DNA form, the CDR3 reads TGTGCCAGCAGCTCGGGACTAGCGGGAGTTGGGCAGTACTTC. It is translated as CASSSGLAGVGQYF.

The chain employs TRBV19 and TRBJ1-1, with a weak D call TRBD1 (5 bases). This CDR3 comprises 17 residues. Germline V lookup: CDR1 LNHDA, CDR2 SQIVND (reference sequence). Trimming stripped 3 bases from V and 0 bases from J, with 17 bases between. This CDR3 is CASSIGAVIDMNTEAFF. The CDR3, as DNA: TGTGCCAGTAGTATTGGGGCCGTGATCGACATGAACACTGAAGCTTTCTTT. Together with reference TRBV19 and TRBJ1-1, the CDR3 gives the full variable domain: DGGITQSPKYLFRKEGQNVTLSCEQNLNHDAMYWYRQDPGQGLRLIYYSQIVNDFQKGDIAEGYSVSREKKESFPLTVTSAQKNPTAFYLCASSIGAVIDMNTEAFFGQGTRLTVV.

This chain connects TRBV19 to TRBJ2-7, with 8 nucleotides matching TRBD1. With V trimmed by 10 bases and J by 4 bases, 15 bases remained unmatched. The germline CDR1 and CDR2 sequences are LNHDA and SQIVND (reference sequence). This CDR3 has 15 amino acids. The chain's CDR3 is CATQARYGQGYEQYF. CDR3 nucleotides: TGTGCCACCCAAGCCAGGTACGGACAGGGATACGAGCAGTACTTC.

The V and J genes are TRBV19 and TRBJ2-4; 13 nucleotides match TRBD2. The V segment lost 5 bases and the J segment 3 bases; nucleotides outside the gene matches: 10. The CDR3 extends over 18 amino acids. Germline CDR1 LNHDA, CDR2 SQIVND (reference sequence). The CDR3 region has the DNA TGTGCCAGTAGTTTACGGTGGACTAGCGGGGGAAACAAAAACATTCAGTACTTC. It is translated as CASSLRWTSGGNKNIQYF.

The chain links TRBV6-5 to TRBJ1-2, with 8 positions matching TRBD1. Germline values: CDR1 MNHEY, CDR2 SVGAGI. This CDR3 spans 14 amino acids. Germline trimming cut 5 bases from V and 4 bases from J; bases unmatched to any gene: 6. The CDR3 coding sequence is TGTGCCAGCAGTACGACAGGGGACGCCTATGGCTACACCTTC. It yields the protein CASSTTGDAYGYTF.

V and J are TRBV7-6 and TRBJ2-7; 9 bases match TRBD2. The ends lost 1 base at V and 4 bases at J; junction bases unmatched: 11. The CDR3 has 17 amino acids. Germline CDR1 SGHVS, CDR2 FNYEAQ. For the CDR3, the DNA is TGTGCCAGCAGCTTAGAGGGCCCCGGGACTAGCCCGTACGAGCAGTACTTC. It specifies CASSLEGPGTSPYEQYF.

This sequence joins TRBV10-3 and TRBJ2-2, with D perhaps TRBD1 (5 bases). Germline CDR1 reads ENHRY; CDR2 reads SYGVKD. Deletions cut 4 bases from V and 3 bases from J, with 6 bases between. The CDR3 sequence is 13 residues long. CDR3 nucleotides: TGTGCCATCAGTGGCAGGGACACCGGGGAGCTGTTTTTT. Encoded protein: CAISGRDTGELFF.

CDR3 DNA: TGTGCCAGCTCACCGGGACAGGGGTGGCTGGGCACTGAAGCTTTCTTT. This encodes CASSPGQGWLGTEAFF. This sequence joins TRBV18 and TRBJ1-1; TRBD1 matches at 10 bases. Trimming removed 3 bases from V and 4 bases from J; junction bases left unmatched: 8. Germline CDR1 reads KGHSH; CDR2 reads LQKENI. The length of the CDR3 is 16 residues.

This chain connects TRBV11-1 to TRBJ2-2; 9 nucleotides line up with TRBD1. The CDR3 contains 15 residues. V lost 5 bases to trimming and J lost 4 bases; unmatched junction nucleotides: 5. CDR1 SGHAT and CDR2 FQDESV come from the germline V gene (reference sequence). The chain's CDR3 is CASSPGQGGTGELFF. The CDR3 region has the DNA TGTGCCAGCAGCCCGGGACAGGGAGGCACCGGGGAGCTGTTTTTT.

The chain carries TRBV10-1 and TRBJ2-7; 9 nucleotides line up with TRBD1. The CDR3 spans 12 residues. CDR1 and CDR2 from the germline V gene are WNHNN and SYGVQD (reference sequence). The J segment lost 3 bases and the V segment lost 7 bases, leaving 1 base of the junction unmatched. As DNA, the CDR3 is TGCGCCAGCAACAGGGGGCGCTACGAGCAGTACTTC. It yields the protein CASNRGRYEQYF.

The rearrangement links TRBV4-1 to TRBJ1-3, with D perhaps TRBD1 (5 bases). The length of the CDR3 is 16 residues. V lost 1 base to trimming and J lost 1 base, with 11 bases between them. The V gene's germline CDR1 is MGHRA and CDR2 YSYEKL. The CDR3 protein is CASSQVTDKSGNTIYF. The CDR3 bases are TGCGCCAGCAGCCAAGTTACGGACAAATCTGGAAACACCATATATTTT.

This clone was counted a single time. V usage is TRBV4-2 and J usage is TRBJ2-2; the D gene is possibly TRBD1 (5 bases). The length of the CDR3 is 13 residues. Looked up from germline, CDR1 is LGHNA and CDR2 is YNFKEQ. Trimming shortened V by 5 bases and J by 5 bases, and 9 bases separated the two germline ends. CDR3 bases: TGTGCCAGCAGCGGACACACAACCGGGGAGCTGTTTTTT. This gives the protein CASSGHTTGELFF.

CDR3 in amino acids: CASSIGLGANTEAFF. The CDR3 DNA reads as TGTGCCAGTAGTATAGGGCTGGGGGCCAACACTGAAGCTTTCTTT. V gene TRBV19 combines with J gene TRBJ1-1, with a possible D match to TRBD1 (6 bases). CDR3 size: 15 residues. CDR1 LNHDA and CDR2 SQIVND come from the germline V gene (reference sequence). V lost 1 base, J lost 2 bases, and 11 bases lay in between.

The CDR3 reads CASSLQGNYGYTF. Here the CDR3 DNA reads TGTGCCAGCAGCCTACAGGGGAACTATGGCTACACCTTC. The chain couples TRBV7-9 to TRBJ1-2; 7 nucleotides line up with TRBD1. In germline, CDR1 is SEHNR, CDR2 FQNEAQ (reference sequence). Losses at the gene ends were 5 bases for V and 2 bases for J; bases not matched to a gene: 2. CDR3 size: 13 residues.

CDR3 bases: TGTGCCAGCAGCCAAGATCTAGCGGGGTTTATGAACACCGGGGAGCTGTTTTTT. Amino acid sequence: CASSQDLAGFMNTGELFF. The chain links TRBV4-2 to TRBJ2-2, with TRBD2 matching 9 bases. CDR3 length: 18 amino acids. Germline V gene sequence: CDR1 LGHNA, CDR2 YNFKEQ. V shed 0 bases and J 1 base; nucleotides not matched to a gene: 6.

This chain uses TRBV18 with TRBJ2-7; 7 positions agree with TRBD2. Germline values: CDR1 KGHSH, CDR2 LQKENI. Losses at the gene ends were 3 bases for V and 5 bases for J; bases not matched to a gene: 10. The CDR3 is 15 residues long. In nucleotides, the CDR3 is TGTGCCAGCTCACCGAGACTAGCACGAGACCACGAGCAGTACTTC. This translates into CASSPRLARDHEQYF.

The V gene is TRBV9, the J gene TRBJ1-2; D is ambiguous. Trimming cost V 3 bases and J 4 bases, with 10 bases left between them. From germline, CDR1 is SGDLS and CDR2 YYNGEE. The CDR3 totals 13 residues. The CDR3 region is CASSAAGSYGYTF. The CDR3 nucleotides are TGTGCCAGCAGCGCCGCGGGGTCCTATGGCTACACCTTC. Full variable domain (missing parts from reference TRBV9 and TRBJ1-2): DSGVTQTPKHLITATGQRVTLRCSPRSGDLSVYWYQQSLDQGLQFLIQYYNGEERAKGNILERFSAQQFPDLHSELNLSSLELGDSALYFCASSAAGSYGYTFGSGTRLTVV.